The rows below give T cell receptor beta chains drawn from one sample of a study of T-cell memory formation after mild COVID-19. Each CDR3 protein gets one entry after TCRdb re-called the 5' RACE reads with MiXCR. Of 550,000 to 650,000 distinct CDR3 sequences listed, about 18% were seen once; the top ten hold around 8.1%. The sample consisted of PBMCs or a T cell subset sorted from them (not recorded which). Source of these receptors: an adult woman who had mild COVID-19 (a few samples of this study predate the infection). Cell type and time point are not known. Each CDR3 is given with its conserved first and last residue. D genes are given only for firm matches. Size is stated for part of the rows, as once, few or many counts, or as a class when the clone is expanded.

CSTRDGEADTQYF TGCAGTACCCGGGACGGGGAAGCAGATACGCAGTATTTT TRBV20-1 NA TRBJ2-3 many
CASSFSGQGNQPQHF TGTGCCAGCAGCTTCTCGGGACAGGGCAATCAGCCCCAGCATTTT TRBV7-9 TRBD1 TRBJ1-5 few
CASSLVRGSGEQYF TGTGCCAGCAGTTTAGTAAGGGGTTCGGGGGAGCAGTACTTC TRBV12-3/TRBV12-4 NA TRBJ2-7 few
CASSQAEVPEQETQYF TGTGCCAGCAGCCAAGCTGAGGTCCCTGAACAAGAGACCCAGTACTTC TRBV3-1 NA TRBJ2-5 few
CASSLGGGKYNEQFF TGTGCCAGCAGTTTGGGGGGGGGTAAGTACAATGAGCAGTTCTTC TRBV6-5 TRBD2 TRBJ2-1 few
CASSSDGWNIQYF TGTGCCAGCAGTTCGGACGGATGGAACATTCAGTACTTC TRBV6-2/TRBV6-3 NA TRBJ2-4 NA
CASSLVVGGGVQYF TGTGCCAGCAGCTTGGTGGTCGGCGGGGGGGTGCAGTATTTT TRBV5-4 TRBD2 TRBJ2-3 few
CASSVGGAPNQPQHF TGTGCCAGCAGCGTAGGGGGGGCCCCCAATCAGCCCCAGCATTTT TRBV9 NA TRBJ1-5 few
CSAKRGGNPDYEQYF TGCAGTGCTAAGCGGGGGGGAAATCCGGACTACGAGCAGTACTTC TRBV20-1 TRBD2 TRBJ2-7 NA
CASSFPGTSNEQFF TGTGCCAGCAGCTTCCCCGGGACTAGCAATGAGCAGTTCTTC TRBV7-9 TRBD2 TRBJ2-1 few
CASSFRAGVLTF TGTGCCAGCAGTTTTCGGGCAGGGGTCCTGACTTTC TRBV27 NA TRBJ2-6 few
CAWAGTVNQYF TGTGCCTGGGCGGGGACAGTGAATCAGTACTTC TRBV30 NA TRBJ2-7 NA
CASDVGLGVQPFF TGTGCCAGCGACGTGGGACTAGGGGTCCAACCTTTCTTT TRBV6-5 NA TRBJ1-1 few
CAWRGQQETQYF TGTGCCTGGAGAGGGCAGCAAGAGACCCAGTACTTC TRBV30 NA TRBJ2-5 many
CASSPRTGHNSPLHF TGTGCCAGCAGCCCTAGGACAGGGCATAATTCACCCCTCCACTTT TRBV9 TRBD1 TRBJ1-6 many
CASSLVAGAGSYEQYF TGTGCCAGCAGCTTAGTAGCGGGAGCGGGGTCCTACGAGCAGTACTTC TRBV7-2 TRBD2 TRBJ2-7 many
CASSSTSRDEQFF TGCGCCAGCAGCTCGACTAGTCGGGATGAGCAGTTCTTC TRBV5-1 NA TRBJ2-1 many